This T cell receptor (beta chain) is from a study of blood T cell repertoires in COVID-19. Study background: T cells, B-cell-depleted T cells, or PBMCs provided the cDNA or gDNA that served as material.

Methods used by the authors: Amplification from reference gene primers served as the basis for estimated nucleated cell counts. The data were produced by immunoSEQ multiplex PCR, yet TCRdb's version contains in-frame clones alone and is incomplete. V, J and clone size are taken as reported in that table, and D and trimming were inferred from the DNA itself. The data show more than 200,000 clones, with 75% to 90% seen just once and roughly 3.7% held by the top ten. CDR1 and CDR2 (germline): SQVTM, ANQGSEA. The CDR3 consists of 15 residues. V lost 3 bases and J lost 0; bases outside the gene matches: 2. Cohorts were determined from participant-reported clinical history.

This clonotype was obtained from a woman aged 25 to 45 who had been exposed to COVID-19. What was sequenced was PBMCs or T cells enriched from blood (not recorded which). The chain recombines TRBV29-1 with TRBJ2-2; 9 bases map to TRBD2. The chain's CDR3 is CSVDASGTNTGELFF. For the CDR3, the DNA is TGCAGCGTTGATGCTAGCGGGACGAACACCGGGGAGCTGTTTTTT.